These T cell receptor beta chains were read from a single sample in a study of T cell changes during pregnancy in multiple sclerosis. Profiled with immunoSEQ multiplex PCR; TCRdb holds only in-frame clones, not every one. This sample has about 59,000 clones, with over 90% found just once. The sequenced sample was CD8+ T cells from peripheral blood mononuclear cells, obtained in the third trimester of pregnancy. The receptors here all came from a female donor with multiple sclerosis, enrolled in a pregnancy study. Both conserved end residues are part of each CDR3. The order of the fields is V gene, CDR3 protein.

v_gene: TRBV28
CDR3aa: CASSLAEDRTGTEAFF

v_gene: TRBV5-8
CDR3aa: CASSLGARLGSLSYNEQFF

v_gene: TRBV7-6
CDR3aa: CASRGEADTEAFF

v_gene: TRBV5-8
CDR3aa: CASSLDSGTGNYGYTF

v_gene: TRBV27
CDR3aa: CASSLGRAYEQYF

v_gene: TRBV5-1
CDR3aa: CASSLGTDYEQYF

v_gene: TRBV27
CDR3aa: CASSFQATYEQYF

v_gene: TRBV2
CDR3aa: CASSFDRGGEAFF

v_gene: TRBV28
CDR3aa: CAIGTGVNTEAFF

v_gene: TRBV9
CDR3aa: CASSATGVQETQYF

v_gene: TRBV5-1
CDR3aa: CASSFVQGSSYEQYF

v_gene: TRBV30
CDR3aa: CAWMEGPYEQYF

v_gene: TRBV6-5
CDR3aa: CASRPQGTQRQQYF

v_gene: TRBV27
CDR3aa: CASSLEPSGTGGFYEQYF

v_gene: TRBV7-7
CDR3aa: CASSFGTGVTYEQYF

v_gene: TRBV7-2
CDR3aa: CASSLGRTGGTEAFF

v_gene: TRBV7-2
CDR3aa: CASSLAGAAYNEQFF

v_gene: TRBV15
CDR3aa: CATSSSPGLAGGPTYEQYF

v_gene: TRBV19
CDR3aa: CASSNTNYGYTF

v_gene: TRBV30
CDR3aa: CAWTQGAKAGDTQYF

v_gene: TRBV14
CDR3aa: CASSQGGQGNYGYTF

v_gene: TRBV28
CDR3aa: CASSWTADTEAFF

v_gene: TRBV7-9
CDR3aa: CASSSAGGEHYGYTF

v_gene: TRBV6-1
CDR3aa: CASSERAGGGETQYF

v_gene: TRBV15
CDR3aa: CATSRGLAISDEQFF

v_gene: TRBV7-9
CDR3aa: CASSLGKLQVRMNTEAFF